The clone carrying this TCR beta chain was seen a few times. The sample is drawn from a study of OX40 agonist ivuxolimab in advanced cancers. Method: immunoSEQ multiplex PCR; TCRdb's copy keeps in-frame clones and lacks some. The sample lists 50,000 to 70,000 clones; roughly 89% were seen once. CDR1 and CDR2 (germline): GTSNPN, SVGIG (reference sequence). V lost 3 bases and J lost 7, with 16 bases in between. The CDR3 is 15 amino acids. The receptor was derived from an adult with an advanced solid tumor such as melanoma, head and neck, liver or kidney cancer. The V call is TRBV30, the J call TRBJ1-6; D ambiguous. The sample consisted of CD4+ or CD8+ T cells sorted from blood, taken in a trial of the OX40 agonist ivuxolimab. CDR3 in amino acids: CAWRALQAGNSPLHF. The CDR3 DNA sequence: TGTGCCTGGAGGGCCCTGCAGGCGGGGAATTCACCCCTCCACTTT. Based on the CDR3 plus reference TRBV30 and TRBJ1-6, the full variable domain is SQTIHQWPATLVQPVGSPLSLECTVEGTSNPNLYWYRQAAGRGLQLLFYSVGIGQISSEVPQNLSASRPQDRQFILSSKKLLLSDSGFYLCAWRALQAGNSPLHFGNGTRLTVT.